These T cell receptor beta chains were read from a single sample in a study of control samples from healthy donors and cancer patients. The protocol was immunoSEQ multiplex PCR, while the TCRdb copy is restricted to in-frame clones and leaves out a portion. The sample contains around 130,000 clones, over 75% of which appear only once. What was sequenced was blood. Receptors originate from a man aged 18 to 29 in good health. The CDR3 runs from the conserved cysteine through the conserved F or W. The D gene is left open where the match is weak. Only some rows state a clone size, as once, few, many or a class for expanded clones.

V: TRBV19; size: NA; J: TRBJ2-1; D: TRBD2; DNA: TGTGCCAGTAGTATAGTACTAGCGGGAGTAGAGCAGTTCTTC; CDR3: CASSIVLAGVEQFF
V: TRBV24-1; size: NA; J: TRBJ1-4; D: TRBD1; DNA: TGTGCCACCAGTGATGCCCGGGACAGGGATGAAAAACTGTTTTTT; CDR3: CATSDARDRDEKLFF
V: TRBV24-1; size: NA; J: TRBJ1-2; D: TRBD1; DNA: TGTGCCACTACGTCGAGGGGGCCACCGGGGTATGGCTACACCTTC; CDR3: CATTSRGPPGYGYTF
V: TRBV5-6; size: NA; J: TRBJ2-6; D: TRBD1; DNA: TGTGCCAGCAGCTTGGTGACAGGGGCTTACTCTGGGGCCAACGTCCTGACTTTC; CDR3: CASSLVTGAYSGANVLTF
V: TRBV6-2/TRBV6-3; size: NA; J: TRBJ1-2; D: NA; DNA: TGTGCCAGCAGTTACCTAGGCGGAGGCTATGGCTACACCTTC; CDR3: CASSYLGGGYGYTF
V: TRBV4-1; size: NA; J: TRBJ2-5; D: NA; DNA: TGCGCCAGCAGCCCGAGGACCCCTTTGGAGACCCAGTACTTC; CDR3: CASSPRTPLETQYF
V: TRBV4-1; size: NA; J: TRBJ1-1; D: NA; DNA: TGCGCCAGCAGCCAAGAGCAGCAAAGCGTATACACTGAAGCTTTCTTT; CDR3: CASSQEQQSVYTEAFF
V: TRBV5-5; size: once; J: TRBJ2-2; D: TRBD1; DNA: TGTGCCAGCAGCTTGGCCGTCAGGGGGACCGGGGAGCTGTTTTTT; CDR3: CASSLAVRGTGELFF
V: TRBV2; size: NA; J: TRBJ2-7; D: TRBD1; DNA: TGTGCCAGCAGCGCGGACAGGGGAATATCCTACGAGCAGTACTTC; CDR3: CASSADRGISYEQYF
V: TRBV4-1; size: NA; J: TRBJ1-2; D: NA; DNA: TGCGCCAGCAGCTCACTGTTGACAGAACTCAACTATGGCTACACCTTC; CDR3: CASSSLLTELNYGYTF
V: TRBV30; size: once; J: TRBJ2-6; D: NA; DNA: TGTGCCTGGAGGACTTTCCGGGTTCGGGGCTCTGGGGCCAACGTCCTGACTTTC; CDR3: CAWRTFRVRGSGANVLTF
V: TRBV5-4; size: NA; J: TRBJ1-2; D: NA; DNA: TGTGCCAGCAGCTTCCCGGGGGCGCGCGGCTACACCTTC; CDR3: CASSFPGARGYTF
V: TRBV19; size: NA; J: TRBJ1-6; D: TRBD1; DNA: TGTGCCAGTAGTGGACAGGGAAATTCACCCCTCCACTTT; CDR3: CASSGQGNSPLHF
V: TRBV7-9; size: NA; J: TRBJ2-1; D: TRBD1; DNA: TGTGCCAGCAGCTTAGCAGGGACAGGGGGTTACAATGAGCAGTTCTTC; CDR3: CASSLAGTGGYNEQFF
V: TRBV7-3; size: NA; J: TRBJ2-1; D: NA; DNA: TGTGCCAGCAGCTTAACTCGGGGGCTGTATGAGCAGTTCTTC; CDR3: CASSLTRGLYEQFF
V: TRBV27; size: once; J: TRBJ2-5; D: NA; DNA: TGTGCCAGCAAGGGGCTAGAGATGGCCCAGTACTTC; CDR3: CASKGLEMAQYF
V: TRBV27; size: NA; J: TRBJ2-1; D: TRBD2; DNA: TGTGCCAGCAGTTCAGGCGGGGGGGGCTATGAGCAGTTCTTC; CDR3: CASSSGGGGYEQFF
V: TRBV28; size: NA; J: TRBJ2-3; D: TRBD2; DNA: TGTGCCAGCAGTTTACTCCCAGCGGGGGTTGGTACAGATACGCAGTATTTT; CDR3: CASSLLPAGVGTDTQYF
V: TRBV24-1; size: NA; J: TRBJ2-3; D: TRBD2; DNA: TGTGCCACCAGCCTAACGGGAGCGGGAGACACAGATACGCAGTATTTT; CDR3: CATSLTGAGDTDTQYF
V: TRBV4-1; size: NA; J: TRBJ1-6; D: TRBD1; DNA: TGCGCCAGCAGCCAGGGGACAGGAAATTCACCCCTCCACTTT; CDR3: CASSQGTGNSPLHF
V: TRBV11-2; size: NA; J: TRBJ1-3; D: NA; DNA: TGTGCCAGCAGCTTAGACAGGGCTGGAAACACCATATATTTT; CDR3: CASSLDRAGNTIYF
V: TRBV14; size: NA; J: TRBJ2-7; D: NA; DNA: TGTGCCAGCAGCCAAGCTCTTCCACGGGCCCGTCATGACGAGCAGTACTTC; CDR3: CASSQALPRARHDEQYF
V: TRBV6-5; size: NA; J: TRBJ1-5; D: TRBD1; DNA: TGTGCCAGCAATACAGGGGGGCTCAATCAGCCCCAGCATTTT; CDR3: CASNTGGLNQPQHF
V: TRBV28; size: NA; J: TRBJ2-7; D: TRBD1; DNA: TGTGCCAGCAGTTCCCCGACAGGGGACTACGAGCAGTACTTC; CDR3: CASSSPTGDYEQYF
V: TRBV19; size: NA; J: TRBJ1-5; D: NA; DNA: TGTGCCAGTAGTAACCAGGTAGATCAGCCCCAGCATTTT; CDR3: CASSNQVDQPQHF
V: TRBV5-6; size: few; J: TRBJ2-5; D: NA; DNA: TGTGCCAGCAGCGCCACCGGGACAAGCTATCAAGAGACCCAGTACTTC; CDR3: CASSATGTSYQETQYF
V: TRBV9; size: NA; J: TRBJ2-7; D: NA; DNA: TGTGCCAGCAGCGTAGCTCCGGCCCACGAGCAGTACTTC; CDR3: CASSVAPAHEQYF
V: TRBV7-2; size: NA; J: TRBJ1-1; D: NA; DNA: TGTGCCAGCAGCTGGGGGGGATCTATGAACACTGAAGCTTTCTTT; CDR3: CASSWGGSMNTEAFF
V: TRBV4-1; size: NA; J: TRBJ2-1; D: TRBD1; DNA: TGCGCCAGCAGCTACCCCGGACAGGGGAAATACAATGAGCAGTTCTTC; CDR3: CASSYPGQGKYNEQFF
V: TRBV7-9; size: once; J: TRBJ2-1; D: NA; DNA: TGTGCCAGCAGCTTAGGCAGTGAGCAGTTCTTC; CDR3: CASSLGSEQFF
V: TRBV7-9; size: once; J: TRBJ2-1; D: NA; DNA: TGTGCCAGCAGCTTAGACGGACTCTACAATGAGCAGTTCTTC; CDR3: CASSLDGLYNEQFF
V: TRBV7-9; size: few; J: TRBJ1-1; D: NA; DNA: TGTGCCAGCAGCCCAGAAACAGGGTCAGCTTTCTTT; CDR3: CASSPETGSAFF
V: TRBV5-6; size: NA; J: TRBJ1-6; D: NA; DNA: TGTGCCAGCAGCTTTTGGGGGACTTCACCCCTCCACTTT; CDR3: CASSFWGTSPLHF
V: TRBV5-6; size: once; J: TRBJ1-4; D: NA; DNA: TGTGCCAGCAGCTTTACGAGCGGAGGATGGGAAAAACTGTTTTTT; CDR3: CASSFTSGGWEKLFF
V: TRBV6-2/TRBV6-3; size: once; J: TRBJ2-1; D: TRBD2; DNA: TGTGCCAGCAGTTACCTCAGACTAGCGGGTGACAATGAGCAGTTCTTC; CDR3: CASSYLRLAGDNEQFF
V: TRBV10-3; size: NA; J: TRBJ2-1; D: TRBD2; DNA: TGTGCCATCAGCGAGGGACTAGCGGGGCCCGAAAACAATGAGCAGTTCTTC; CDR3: CAISEGLAGPENNEQFF
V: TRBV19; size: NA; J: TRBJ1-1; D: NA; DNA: TGTGCCAGTAGGTCCCCGCCAGGGGCGAGGGTTGAAGCTTTCTTT; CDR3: CASRSPPGARVEAFF
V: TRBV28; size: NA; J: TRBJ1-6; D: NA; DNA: TGTGCCAGCAGTACTAGCCCGGGACAAAGCTATAATTCACCCCTCCACTTT; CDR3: CASSTSPGQSYNSPLHF
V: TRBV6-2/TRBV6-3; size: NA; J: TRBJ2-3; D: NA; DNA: TGTGCCAGCAGTTACGAGGGTACCACAGATACGCAGTATTTT; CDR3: CASSYEGTTDTQYF
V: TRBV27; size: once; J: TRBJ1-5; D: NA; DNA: TGTGCCAGCAGTGTTTCGGGGAGTCGGGGCAATCAGCCCCAGCATTTT; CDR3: CASSVSGSRGNQPQHF
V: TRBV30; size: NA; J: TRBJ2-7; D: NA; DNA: TGTGCCTGGAGTAGCGGGCAGGGTCGATCCTACGAGCAGTACTTC; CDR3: CAWSSGQGRSYEQYF
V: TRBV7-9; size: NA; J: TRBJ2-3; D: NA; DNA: TGTGCCAGCAGCTGGGGAGAAGGAGGTACGCAGTATTTT; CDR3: CASSWGEGGTQYF
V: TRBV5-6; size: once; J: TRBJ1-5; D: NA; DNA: TGTGCCAGCAGCTTTCAGAGTAGCAATCAGCCCCAGCATTTT; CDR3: CASSFQSSNQPQHF
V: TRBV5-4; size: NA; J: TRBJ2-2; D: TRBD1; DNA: TGTGCCACCCAGGGGGAGTTGGACGGGGAGCTGTTTTTT; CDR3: CATQGELDGELFF
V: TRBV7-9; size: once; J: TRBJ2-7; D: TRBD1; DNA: TGTGCCAGCAGGGACAGGGTCTACGAGCAGTACTTC; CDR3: CASRDRVYEQYF
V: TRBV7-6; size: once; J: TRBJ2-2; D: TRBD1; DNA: TGTGCCAGCAGCTCAATTCCCGGGACAGGGGGCTTTCTTTTGAACACCGGGGAGCTGTTTTTT; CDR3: CASSSIPGTGGFLLNTGELFF
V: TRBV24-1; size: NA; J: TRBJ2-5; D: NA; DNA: TGTGCCACCAGTGATCCTACGAAGGGCGCAGAGACCCAGTACTTC; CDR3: CATSDPTKGAETQYF
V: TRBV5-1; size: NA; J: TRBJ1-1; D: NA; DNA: TGCGCCAGCAGCTTGGTTGTGAACACTGAAGCTTTCTTT; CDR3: CASSLVVNTEAFF
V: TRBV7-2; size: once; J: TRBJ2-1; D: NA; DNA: TGTGCCAGCAGCTTATTTAGCGGAAGCTACAATGAGCAGTTCTTC; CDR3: CASSLFSGSYNEQFF
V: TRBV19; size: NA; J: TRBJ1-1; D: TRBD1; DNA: TGTGCCGTCTCGAACAGGGGGAACACTGAAGCTTTCTTT; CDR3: CAVSNRGNTEAFF
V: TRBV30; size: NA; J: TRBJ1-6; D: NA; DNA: TGTGCCTGGAGGCCCCAAACGACTCCAGCATCCCGCTTT; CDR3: CAWRPQTTPASRF
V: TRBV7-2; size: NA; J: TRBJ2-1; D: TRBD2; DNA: TGTGCCAGCAGTTCAACCGGGACTAGCGGGGATAATGAGCAGTTCTTC; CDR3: CASSSTGTSGDNEQFF
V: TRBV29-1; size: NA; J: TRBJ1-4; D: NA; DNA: TGCAGCGTTCAGGGCCTAGGGGCTAATGAAAAACTGTTTTTT; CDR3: CSVQGLGANEKLFF
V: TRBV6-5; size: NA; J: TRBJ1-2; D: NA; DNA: TGTGCCAGCAGTTACGGCGGGACACACTATGGCTACACCTTC; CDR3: CASSYGGTHYGYTF